The 29 T cell receptor beta chains below come from one sample, sequenced in a study of OX40 agonist ivuxolimab in advanced cancers. TCRdb's table, derived via immunoSEQ multiplex PCR, lists solely in-frame clones and lacks some. The profile shows 65,000 to 80,000 clones, roughly 85% of them singletons. The starting material was CD4+ or CD8+ T cells sorted from blood, obtained in a trial of the OX40 agonist ivuxolimab. The receptors derive from an adult with an advanced solid tumor such as melanoma, head and neck, liver or kidney cancer.

V gene TRBV5-4 combines with J gene TRBJ1-4, with unresolved D. Trimming took 1 base from V and 5 from J, leaving 12 bases between them. The CDR3 runs 15 residues. The V gene's germline CDR1 is SGHNT and CDR2 YYREEE (reference sequence). CDR3 amino acids: CASSLKAGGNEKLFF. DNA for the CDR3: TGTGCCAGCAGCTTGAAGGCAGGAGGGAATGAAAAACTGTTTTTT.

V usage is TRBV7-3 and J usage is TRBJ2-2, with a possible D match to TRBD1 (6 bases). The germline V and J ends were trimmed by 1 base and 0 bases, with 12 bases remaining between them. Per the germline V gene, CDR1 is SGHTA and CDR2 is FQGTGA. This CDR3 has 17 amino acids. CDR3 sequence: CASSLRGRGPNTGELFF. As DNA, the CDR3 is TGTGCCAGCAGCTTAAGGGGCAGGGGTCCGAACACCGGGGAGCTGTTTTTT.

This rearrangement joins TRBV2 to TRBJ1-1; 7 bases fit TRBD1. CDR3 size: 15 residues. The germline gives CDR1 SNHLY, CDR2 FYNNEI. V dropped 0 bases and J dropped 1; count of bases not matched to a gene: 2. The CDR3: CASSEARTGNTEAFF. In DNA form, the CDR3 reads TGTGCCAGCAGTGAAGCCAGGACAGGGAACACTGAAGCTTTCTTT.

This clone has only one observation. The V call is TRBV5-1, the J call TRBJ1-2; weak D call: TRBD1 (6 bases). Trimming removed 4 bases from V and 8 bases from J, with 15 bases in between. Germline V gene data show CDR1 as SGHRS and CDR2 as YFSETQ. The length of the CDR3 is 13 residues. Here the CDR3 DNA reads TGCGCCAGCAGCGGAACTACAGGGATGGGCTACACCTTC. This sequence encodes CASSGTTGMGYTF.

Concerning this clone: The same CDR3 also results from other DNA sequences found in this sample. The chain joins TRBV9 to TRBJ2-3; TRBD2 agrees at 7 bases. This CDR3 contains 14 residues. The germline gives CDR1 SGDLS, CDR2 YYNGEE. The V gene end was trimmed by 2 bases and the J gene end by 0 bases; junction bases not matched to a gene: 0. In DNA form, the CDR3 reads TGTGCCAGCAGCGTCGGGGGGAGCACAGATACGCAGTATTTT. This gives the protein CASSVGGSTDTQYF.

The genes are TRBV19 and TRBJ2-3; possible D gene TRBD2, 5 bases. The V gene's germline CDR1 is LNHDA and CDR2 SQIVND (reference sequence). This CDR3 region has 13 residues. Between the trimmed V and J ends, which lost 1 base and 6 bases, there was a span of 8 bases. The CDR3, as DNA: TGTGCCAGTAGTATAGCGGCTAGCGATACGCAGTATTTT. Translation: CASSIAASDTQYF. The variable domain in full, with the rest retrieved from reference TRBV19 and TRBJ2-3, is DGGITQSPKYLFRKEGQNVTLSCEQNLNHDAMYWYRQDPGQGLRLIYYSQIVNDFQKGDIAEGYSVSREKKESFPLTVTSAQKNPTAFYLCASSIAASDTQYFGPGTRLTVL.

This clone was detected only once. This chain links TRBV18 with TRBJ1-5; the D is unclear. This CDR3 region has 14 residues. V lost 2 bases and J lost 2, with 7 bases in between. Germline values: CDR1 KGHSH, CDR2 LQKENI. The DNA for the CDR3 is TGTGCCAGCTCACCATTTGGTGGCAATCAGCCCCAGCATTTT. Its translation is CASSPFGGNQPQHF.

CDR3 nucleotides: TGTGCCAGCAGCTCCCGTAACGGCAACACTGAAGCTTTCTTT. Translated: CASSSRNGNTEAFF. This chain connects TRBV11-2 to TRBJ1-1; D is uncertain. Looked up from germline, CDR1 is SGHAT and CDR2 is FQNNGV. The CDR3 is made up of 14 amino acids. The V end was cut by 4 bases, the J end by 2 bases, with 11 bases between.

The chain is built from TRBV29-1 and TRBJ1-1, with D hard to call. V lost 5 bases to trimming and J lost 0 bases, with 7 bases between them. The CDR3 extends over 12 amino acids. The V gene's germline CDR1 is SQVTM and CDR2 ANQGSEA. The CDR3 bases are TGCAGCGTTAGTAGGGTGAACACTGAAGCTTTCTTT. Amino acids: CSVSRVNTEAFF.

The chain employs TRBV19 and TRBJ2-5; D gene unclear. Germline V gives CDR1 LNHDA, CDR2 SQIVND (reference sequence). The CDR3 has 13 residues. The V gene lost 7 bases and the J gene lost 4 bases, with 13 bases spanning the gap. The CDR3 here is CASNQATGETQYF. DNA for the CDR3: TGTGCCAGTAATCAAGCCACCGGAGAGACCCAGTACTTC.

Only one count was recorded for this clone. This chain connects TRBV7-8 to TRBJ1-1; D ambiguous. Germline CDR1 SGHVS, CDR2 FQNEAQ. V was pared by 5 bases and J by 0 bases, with 7 bases between. The CDR3 is 13 residues long. The chain's CDR3 is CASSPRLNTEAFF. The CDR3 DNA follows: TGTGCCAGCAGCCCGAGACTGAACACTGAAGCTTTCTTT. The variable domain in full, with the rest retrieved from reference TRBV7-8 and TRBJ1-1, is GAGVSQSPRYKVAKRGQDVALRCDPISGHVSLFWYQQALGQGPEFLTYFQNEAQLDKSGLPSDRFFAERPEGSVSTLKIQRTQQEDSAVYLCASSPRLNTEAFFGQGTRLTVV.

The J gene is TRBJ2-2, the V gene TRBV5-4; possibly TRBD2 for D (5 bases). Germline CDR1 is SGHNT and CDR2 is YYREEE (reference sequence). The CDR3 consists of 14 residues. Trimming took off 0 bases at V and 6 bases at J, with 9 bases between the two ends. The chain's CDR3 is CASSLAGVAGELFF. DNA of the CDR3: TGTGCCAGCAGCTTGGCCGGGGTGGCCGGGGAGCTGTTTTTT.

This chain uses TRBV2 with TRBJ1-1; 7 nucleotides match TRBD1. CDR1 and CDR2 from the germline V gene are SNHLY and FYNNEI. J lost 0 bases, V lost 6 bases, and 4 bases had no gene match. This CDR3 region has 14 residues. The DNA of the CDR3 is TGTGCCAGCAGACCGGGACAGCTGAACACTGAAGCTTTCTTT. Encoded protein: CASRPGQLNTEAFF.

CDR3 nucleotides: TGCGCCAGCAGCCAAGATTTCCTCGGGTCGGGCAATCAGCCCCAGCATTTT. It specifies CASSQDFLGSGNQPQHF. The rearrangement uses TRBV4-3 and TRBJ1-5; D unresolved. Between the trimmed V and J ends, which lost 0 bases and 2 bases, there was a span of 14 bases. The CDR3 sequence is 17 residues long. Germline CDR1 LGHNA, CDR2 YSLEER.

In the case of this clone: The junction shows a germline mismatch at one end, possibly a read error. This chain joins TRBV25-1 and TRBJ2-2, with TRBD2 as a possible D gene (5 bases). The length of the CDR3 is 17 residues. Germline V gene data show CDR1 as MGHDK and CDR2 as SYGVNS. The CDR3 DNA sequence: TGTGCCAGCAGTGAATTTACCCCTGGCAGCGATCACCGGGGAGCTGTTTTT. Its protein product is CASSEFTPGSDHRGAVF.

This clone was counted once. The chain combines TRBV5-4 with TRBJ2-3; 12 bases align to TRBD2. Germline V gene data show CDR1 as SGHNT and CDR2 as YYREEE (reference sequence). The V and J ends lost 4 bases and 4 bases, in that order; junction bases with no gene match: 10. The length of the CDR3 is 17 residues. The CDR3 DNA reads as TGTGCCAGCAGCCACCCGAGGACTAGCGGGATCGCAGATACGCAGTATTTT. It codes for CASSHPRTSGIADTQYF.

The rearrangement uses TRBV2 and TRBJ1-4; D call uncertain. V was shortened by 2 bases and J by 6 bases, with 13 bases between the two germline ends. CDR1 and CDR2 (germline): SNHLY, FYNNEI. CDR3 length: 15 amino acids. CDR3 sequence reads: CASSERSGTDEKLFF. Written as DNA, the CDR3 is TGTGCCAGCAGTGAACGCTCGGGAACGGATGAAAAACTGTTTTTT.

This clone was picked up one time. This rearrangement joins TRBV28 to TRBJ1-1; 8 bases fit TRBD1. The CDR3 has 15 amino acids. CDR1 and CDR2 (germline): MDHEN, SYDVKM. V gave up 5 bases and J gave up 5 bases; unmatched junction bases: 10. Here the CDR3 reads CASSEPQGESTEAFF. The CDR3 DNA reads TGTGCCAGCAGTGAACCACAGGGGGAGAGTACTGAAGCTTTCTTT.

V and J are TRBV7-3 and TRBJ2-5; D tentatively reads TRBD1 or TRBD2 (6 bases each). From germline, CDR1 is SGHTA and CDR2 FQGTGA. V was cut by 1 base and J by 3 bases, with 9 bases left in between. CDR3 length: 14 amino acids. The CDR3 spells CASSLSGDKETQYF. In DNA, the CDR3 is TGTGCCAGCAGCTTAAGCGGGGACAAAGAGACCCAGTACTTC.

This clone was seen just once. The V gene is TRBV6-5, the J gene TRBJ2-1; 8 bases fit TRBD1. The CDR3 is 13 residues long. J gave up 7 bases and V 2 bases, and 1 base lay outside the gene matches. The V gene's germline CDR1 is MNHEY and CDR2 SVGAGI. CDR3 DNA: TGTGCCAGCAGTTACAGGGACAGGAATGAGCAGTTCTTC. It specifies CASSYRDRNEQFF.

The rearrangement links TRBV28 to TRBJ1-2; D ambiguous. Germline CDR1 and CDR2: MDHEN and SYDVKM. The CDR3 length is 13 residues. V lost 2 bases and J lost 1, with 5 bases in between. CDR3 DNA sequence: TGTGCCAGCAGTTTAAGGATTAACTATGGCTACACCTTC. Amino acids: CASSLRINYGYTF.

This clone is a singleton in its sample. This chain connects TRBV27 to TRBJ1-1, with D maybe TRBD1 (5 bases). Germline V gives CDR1 MNHEY, CDR2 SMNVEV (reference sequence). Trimming took 3 bases from V and 4 from J, leaving 12 bases between them. This CDR3 has 14 amino acids. The CDR3 DNA reads TGTGCCAGCAGTTTCAGAAGGGGAATCACTGAAGCTTTCTTT. This encodes CASSFRRGITEAFF.

The J gene is TRBJ2-1, the V gene TRBV7-2; 8 bases match TRBD2. This CDR3 has 14 amino acids. V gave up 1 base and J gave up 12 bases; unmatched junction bases: 8. From germline, CDR1 is SGHTA and CDR2 FQGNSA. The CDR3 loop is CASSLGGASGPQFF. The CDR3 DNA follows: TGTGCCAGCAGCTTAGGAGGGGCTAGCGGGCCGCAGTTCTTC.

The genes are TRBV5-5 and TRBJ2-2, with 7 bases matching TRBD1. The trim removed 1 base at V and 2 bases at J, leaving 5 bases unmatched. This CDR3 is 16 amino acids long. Germline CDR1 reads SGHKS; CDR2 reads YYEKEE (reference sequence). CDR3 in DNA: TGTGCCAGCAGCTTGCTGGGACAGTCTAACACCGGGGAGCTGTTTTTT. It specifies CASSLLGQSNTGELFF.

This clone was found a few times. This chain connects TRBV30 to TRBJ1-1; D is perhaps TRBD1 (6 bases). The CDR3 runs 12 residues. Germline CDR1 and CDR2: GTSNPN and SVGIG (reference sequence). Trimming stripped 2 bases from V and 4 bases from J, with 8 bases between. CDR3 coding DNA: TGTGCCTGGAGTAGGGGGGGCACTGAAGCTTTCTTT. Protein product: CAWSRGGTEAFF.

The chain uses TRBV29-1 and TRBJ2-4, with 8 bases matching TRBD1. Trimming cost V 4 bases and J 8 bases; bases outside gene matches: 7. The germline CDR1 and CDR2 sequences are SQVTM and ANQGSEA. The CDR3 has 13 residues. The CDR3 protein is CSVAGGGRDIQYF. DNA for the CDR3: TGCAGCGTTGCAGGGGGCGGTAGGGACATTCAGTACTTC.

The gene calls are TRBV19 and TRBJ2-3; D remains unclear. The V gene's germline CDR1 is LNHDA and CDR2 SQIVND (reference sequence). The CDR3 sequence is 12 residues long. Trimming removed 5 bases from V and 14 bases from J, with 17 bases in between. The CDR3 here is CASSLPQSRRYF. Here the CDR3 DNA reads TGTGCCAGTAGTTTACCCCAATCCCGCCGGTATTTT.

This clone was seen just once. J is TRBJ1-1 and V is TRBV10-2; the D gene is possibly TRBD1 (6 bases). V was pared by 7 bases and J by 1 base, with 13 bases between. The CDR3 is 14 amino acids. Germline V gene sequence: CDR1 WSHSY, CDR2 SAAADI. The CDR3 region is CASKSQGRNTEAFF. Written as DNA, the CDR3 is TGCGCCAGCAAATCACAGGGACGGAACACTGAAGCTTTCTTT.

This chain joins TRBV29-1 and TRBJ1-5; D is ambiguous. V was pared by 2 bases and J by 4 bases, with 9 bases between. The CDR3 sequence is 13 residues long. CDR1 and CDR2 (germline): SQVTM, ANQGSEA. The CDR3 region has the DNA TGCAGCGTTGAAACGGGAGTTAATCAGCCCCAGCATTTT. The encoded protein is CSVETGVNQPQHF.